This TCR delta chain was recorded in a study of gamma-delta T cells after stem cell transplantation. This clone is judged large. This same CDR3 is encoded by further DNA sequences in the sample. TCRdb applied CATT to the RT-PCR reads for clone calling. Of approximately 3,000 delta-chain clones in the sample, roughly 2.7% were seen once. Germline trimming cut 2 bases from V and 0 bases from J; bases unmatched to any gene: 5. The germline V gene has CDR1 GEAIGNYY and CDR2 EKD. This CDR3 contains 17 residues. The chain links TRDV2 to TRDJ1; TRDD3 agrees at 13 bases. The specimen sequenced was gamma-delta T cells. The receptor was isolated from a human donor. It is not recorded whose cells these are; they may come from a transplant donor. CDR3 in DNA: TGTGCCTGTGACAGACTGGGGGATACGGGCGACACCGATAAACTCATCTTT. Translating gives CACDRLGDTGDTDKLIF.